A selection of T cell receptor beta chains follows, all from one sample in a study of T cell responses to AZD1222 COVID-19 vaccine. Method: immunoSEQ multiplex PCR; TCRdb's copy keeps in-frame clones and lacks some. The data contain 95,000 to 150,000 clones, around 92% of them singletons. Sequencing used peripheral blood, obtained on day 0 of AZD1222 vaccination. These receptors were collected from an adult in good health. Each CDR3 is given with its conserved first and last residue. D genes are given only for firm matches. Part of the rows lack a size; the others show once, few, many or a class for expanded clones.

V gene	clone size	D gene	J gene	CDR3 DNA	CDR3 protein
TRBV6-5	once	TRBD1	TRBJ2-1	TGTGCCAGCAGTTACGGGGGACAGGGAGCGTACAATGAGCAGTTCTTC	CASSYGGQGAYNEQFF
TRBV28	-	TRBD2	TRBJ2-3	TGTGCCAGCAGCCCCACCTTGGGGAGCGGGAGTAAGCTAGATACGCAGTATTTT	CASSPTLGSGSKLDTQYF
TRBV6-5	-	-	TRBJ1-1	TGTGCCAGCCAAACGGGGGCGGCTGAAGCTTTCTTT	CASQTGAAEAFF
TRBV9	-	-	TRBJ1-1	TGTGCCAGCAGCGTAGCGGGACGGATGAACACTGAAGCTTTCTTT	CASSVAGRMNTEAFF
TRBV7-9	-	-	TRBJ2-1	TGTGCCAGCACCTCATGGGTTGGGGTCGCCCTCTACAATGAGCAGTTCTTC	CASTSWVGVALYNEQFF
TRBV13	-	TRBD1	TRBJ2-7	TGTGCCAGCAGTCAGACAGGGGGCTACGAGCAGTACTTC	CASSQTGGYEQYF
TRBV28	-	-	TRBJ1-5	TGTGCCAGCAGCTCCCAACAGAGGCCAAATCAGCCCCAGCATTTT	CASSSQQRPNQPQHF
TRBV7-9	-	-	TRBJ1-2	TGTGCCAGCACGGAGACATACATTGGCTACACCTTC	CASTETYIGYTF
TRBV18	-	-	TRBJ1-1	TGTGCCAGCTCACCCAGGGAGGCAGACACTGAAGCTTTCTTT	CASSPREADTEAFF
TRBV12-3/TRBV12-4	-	-	TRBJ1-2	TGTGCCAGCAGTTTAGTTCGGGACTATGGCTACACCTTC	CASSLVRDYGYTF
TRBV4-2	-	-	TRBJ1-1	TGTGCCAGCAGCCACAGGGACAATTGGGTAGCTGAAGCTTTCTTT	CASSHRDNWVAEAFF
TRBV28	-	-	TRBJ1-1	TGTGCCAGCAGTTTAGGACGTAGGGGAAAAGCTTTCTTT	CASSLGRRGKAFF
TRBV2	-	-	TRBJ1-1	TGTGCCAGCAGGGGCGAGGACACTGAAGCTTTCTTT	CASRGEDTEAFF
TRBV3-1/TRBV3-2	-	TRBD1	TRBJ1-1	TGTGCCAGCAGCCAAACCCCGGGACAGGGATTTTTGAACACTGAAGCTTTCTTT	CASSQTPGQGFLNTEAFF
TRBV19	-	TRBD2	TRBJ2-3	TGTGCCAGTAGTATGTACCAGCGGGGTCAGTATTTT	CASSMYQRGQYF
TRBV24-1	-	-	TRBJ2-5	TGTGCCACCAGTGACCCCTCTTCCGCGGGACTCTCGGGCCAAGAGACCCAGTACTTC	CATSDPSSAGLSGQETQYF
TRBV3-1/TRBV3-2	-	TRBD1	TRBJ2-7	TGTGCCAGCAGCCAAGTGGCGGCTCAGGGGGATGGCAACTACGAGCAGTACTTC	CASSQVAAQGDGNYEQYF
TRBV19	-	-	TRBJ1-2	TGTGCCAGTAGTCCAAGGGGACATACGGACTATGGCTACACCTTC	CASSPRGHTDYGYTF
TRBV19	-	-	TRBJ1-1	TGTGCCAGTAGACCCGGGGGGCTCGGGGACACTGAAGCTTTCTTT	CASRPGGLGDTEAFF
TRBV19	-	-	TRBJ1-6	TGTGCCAGTAGGTCCGGGGGCCCTGGGTCACCCCTCCACTTT	CASRSGGPGSPLHF
TRBV30	-	-	TRBJ1-6	TGTGCCTGGGAAGGCCAGGGGTATTCACCCCTCCACTTT	CAWEGQGYSPLHF
TRBV7-9	few	TRBD1	TRBJ2-1	TGTGCCAGCAGCGGGACAGGGACTCGAACCAATGAGCAGTTCTTC	CASSGTGTRTNEQFF
TRBV4-3	-	-	TRBJ2-5	TGCGCCAGCAGCCAAGATCGGGAAGAGACCCAGTACTTC	CASSQDREETQYF
TRBV4-1	-	-	TRBJ1-1	TGCGCCAGCAGCCCCCAGGCCAAGGGGTTGGACACTGAAGCTTTCTTT	CASSPQAKGLDTEAFF
TRBV11-2	-	-	TRBJ1-1	TGTGCCAGCAGCTTAGGCTTGAGGGCTGAAGCTTTCTTT	CASSLGLRAEAFF
TRBV30	-	-	TRBJ1-4	TGTGCCTGGGACAAAGCCAATGAAAAACTGTTTTTT	CAWDKANEKLFF